The subject of this entry is one TCR beta chain. Profiled with immunoSEQ multiplex PCR; TCRdb holds only in-frame clones, not every one. Of about 2.3 million clones listed, about 92% are singletons. The data belong to a study of shared clonotypes between healthy human individuals. CDR1 SGDLS and CDR2 YYNGEE come from the germline V gene. V lost 5 bases, J lost 2 bases, and 12 bases lay in between. The CDR3 is 14 amino acids. The chain employs TRBV9 and TRBJ2-3; perhaps TRBD1 as D (6 bases). Input material: naive CD4+ T cells from PBMCs. Subset here: CD45RA+ positively selected. This receptor was taken from a man aged 18 to 35 in good health. Some clones in this sample may be carry-over from other donors' samples. Here the CDR3 reads CASSARGFTDTQYF. Written as DNA, the CDR3 is TGTGCCAGCAGTGCCAGGGGATTCACAGATACGCAGTATTTT.